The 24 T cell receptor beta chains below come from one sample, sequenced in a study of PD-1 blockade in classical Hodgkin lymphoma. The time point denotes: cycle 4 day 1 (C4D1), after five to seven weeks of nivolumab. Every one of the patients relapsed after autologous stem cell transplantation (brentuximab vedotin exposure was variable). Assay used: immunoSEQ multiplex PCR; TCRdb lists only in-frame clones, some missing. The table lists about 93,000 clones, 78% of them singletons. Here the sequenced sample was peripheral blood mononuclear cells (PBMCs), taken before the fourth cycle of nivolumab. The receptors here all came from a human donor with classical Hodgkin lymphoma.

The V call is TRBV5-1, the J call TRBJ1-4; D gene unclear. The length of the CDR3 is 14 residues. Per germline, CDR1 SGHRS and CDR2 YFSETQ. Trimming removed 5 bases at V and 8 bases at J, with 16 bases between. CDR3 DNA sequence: TGCGCCAGCAGACCATCCTTACAAGGCGAAAAACTGTTTTTT. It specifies CASRPSLQGEKLFF.

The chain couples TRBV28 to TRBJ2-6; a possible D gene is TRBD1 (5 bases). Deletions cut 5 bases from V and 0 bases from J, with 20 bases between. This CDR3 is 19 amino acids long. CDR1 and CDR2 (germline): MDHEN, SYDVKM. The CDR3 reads CASSPLLGYRNSGANVLTF. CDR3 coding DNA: TGTGCCAGCAGTCCGCTATTGGGGTACAGGAACTCTGGGGCCAACGTCCTGACTTTC.

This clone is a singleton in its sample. As DNA, the CDR3 is TGTGCCAGCAGCATCCAACTAGCGGGGGGGTCGCAGTATTTT. This translates into CASSIQLAGGSQYF. The chain joins TRBV7-2 to TRBJ2-3; 13 nucleotides line up with TRBD2. This CDR3 region has 14 residues. Germline CDR1 reads SGHTA; CDR2 reads FQGNSA. V lost 5 bases, J lost 10 bases, and 6 bases stayed unmatched.

The CDR3 protein is CASSLSYNSPLHF. The CDR3 DNA sequence: TGTGCCAGCAGTTTATCCTATAATTCACCCCTCCACTTT. This chain connects TRBV27 to TRBJ1-6; D unclear. With 0 bases removed from V and 3 bases from J, the gap between germline ends came to 0 bases. Per the germline V gene, CDR1 is MNHEY and CDR2 is SMNVEV (reference sequence). This CDR3 is 13 amino acids long.

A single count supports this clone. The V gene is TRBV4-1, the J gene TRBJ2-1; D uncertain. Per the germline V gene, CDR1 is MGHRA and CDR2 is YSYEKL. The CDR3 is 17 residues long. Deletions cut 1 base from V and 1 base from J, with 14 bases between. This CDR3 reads CASSQALLPRSYNEQFF. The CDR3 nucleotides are TGCGCCAGCAGCCAAGCCCTTTTACCTCGTTCCTACAATGAGCAGTTCTTC.

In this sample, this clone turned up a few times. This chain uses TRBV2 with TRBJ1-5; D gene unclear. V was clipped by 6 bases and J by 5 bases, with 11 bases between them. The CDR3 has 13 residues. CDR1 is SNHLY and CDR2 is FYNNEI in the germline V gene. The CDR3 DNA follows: TGTGCCAGCAGCCTTAGCCGAGATCAGCCCCAGCATTTT. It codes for CASSLSRDQPQHF.

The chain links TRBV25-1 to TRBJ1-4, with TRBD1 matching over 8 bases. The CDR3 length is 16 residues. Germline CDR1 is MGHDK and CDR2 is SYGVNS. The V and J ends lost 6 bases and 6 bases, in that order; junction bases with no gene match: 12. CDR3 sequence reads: CASSVFPGQADEKLFF. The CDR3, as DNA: TGTGCCAGCAGCGTATTTCCGGGACAGGCGGATGAAAAACTGTTTTTT.

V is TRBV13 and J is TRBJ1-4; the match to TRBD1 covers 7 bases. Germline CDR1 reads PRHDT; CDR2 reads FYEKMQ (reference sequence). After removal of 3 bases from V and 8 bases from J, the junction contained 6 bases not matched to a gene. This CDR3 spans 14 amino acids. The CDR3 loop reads CASSFAPDREKLFF. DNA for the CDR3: TGTGCCAGCAGCTTCGCCCCGGACAGGGAAAAACTGTTTTTT.

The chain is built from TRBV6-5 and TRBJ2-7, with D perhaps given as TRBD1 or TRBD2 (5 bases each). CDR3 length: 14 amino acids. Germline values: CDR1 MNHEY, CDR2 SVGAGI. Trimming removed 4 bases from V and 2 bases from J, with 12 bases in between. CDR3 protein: CASSLGTATYEQYF. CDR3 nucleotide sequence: TGTGCCAGCAGTTTGGGGACGGCAACCTACGAGCAGTACTTC.

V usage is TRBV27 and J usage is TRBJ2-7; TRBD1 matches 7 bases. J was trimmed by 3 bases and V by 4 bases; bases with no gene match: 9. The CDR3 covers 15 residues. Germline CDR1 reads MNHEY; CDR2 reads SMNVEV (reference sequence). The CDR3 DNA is TGTGCCAGCAGTTGGCGACAGGGCCTATTCTACGAGCAGTACTTC. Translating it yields CASSWRQGLFYEQYF.

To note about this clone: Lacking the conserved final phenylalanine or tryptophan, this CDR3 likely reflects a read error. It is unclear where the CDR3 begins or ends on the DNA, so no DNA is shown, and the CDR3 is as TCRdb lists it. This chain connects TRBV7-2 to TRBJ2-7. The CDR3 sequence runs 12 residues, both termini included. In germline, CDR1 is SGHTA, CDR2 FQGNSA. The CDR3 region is CASSLTLRDLNS.

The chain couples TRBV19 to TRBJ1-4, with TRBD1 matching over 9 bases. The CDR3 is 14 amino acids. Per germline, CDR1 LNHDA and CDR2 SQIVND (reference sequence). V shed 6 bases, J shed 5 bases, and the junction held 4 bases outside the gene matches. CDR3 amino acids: CASRRTGENEKLFF. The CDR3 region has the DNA TGTGCCAGTAGGAGGACAGGGGAGAATGAAAAACTGTTTTTT.

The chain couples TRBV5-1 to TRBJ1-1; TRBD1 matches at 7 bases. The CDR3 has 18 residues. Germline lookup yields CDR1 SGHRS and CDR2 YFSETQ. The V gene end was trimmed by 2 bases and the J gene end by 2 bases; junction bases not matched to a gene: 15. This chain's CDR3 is CASSLITPGQSLNTEAFF. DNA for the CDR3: TGCGCCAGCAGCTTAATCACTCCGGGACAGTCCCTAAACACTGAAGCTTTCTTT.

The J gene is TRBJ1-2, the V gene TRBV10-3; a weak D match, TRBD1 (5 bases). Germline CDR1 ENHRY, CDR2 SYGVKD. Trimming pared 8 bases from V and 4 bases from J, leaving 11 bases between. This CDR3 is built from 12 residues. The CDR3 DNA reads TGTGCCATCCGAGGGGAGGGCTATGGCTACACCTTC. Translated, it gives CAIRGEGYGYTF.

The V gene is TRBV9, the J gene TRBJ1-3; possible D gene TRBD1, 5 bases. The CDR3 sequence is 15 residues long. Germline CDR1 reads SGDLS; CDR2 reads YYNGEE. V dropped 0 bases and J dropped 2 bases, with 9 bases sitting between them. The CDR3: CASSVAGAAGNTIYF. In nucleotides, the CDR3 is TGTGCCAGCAGCGTAGCTGGGGCAGCTGGAAACACCATATATTTT.

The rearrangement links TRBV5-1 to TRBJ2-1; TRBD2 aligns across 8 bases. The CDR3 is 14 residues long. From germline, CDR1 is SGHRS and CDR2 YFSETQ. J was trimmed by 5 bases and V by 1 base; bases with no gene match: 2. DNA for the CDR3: TGCGCCAGCAGCTTGTTCGGGGGGGACAATGAGCAGTTCTTC. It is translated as CASSLFGGDNEQFF. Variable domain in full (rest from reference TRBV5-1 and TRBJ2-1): KAGVTQTPRYLIKTRGQQVTLSCSPISGHRSVSWYQQTPGQGLQFLFEYFSETQRNKGNFPGRFSGRQFSNSRSEMNVSTLELGDSALYLCASSLFGGDNEQFFGPGTRLTVL.

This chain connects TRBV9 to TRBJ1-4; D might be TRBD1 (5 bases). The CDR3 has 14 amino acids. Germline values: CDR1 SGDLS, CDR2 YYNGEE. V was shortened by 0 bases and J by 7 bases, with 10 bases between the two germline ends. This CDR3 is CASSVGGGVEKLFF. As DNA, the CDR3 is TGTGCCAGCAGCGTAGGGGGAGGGGTTGAAAAACTGTTTTTT.

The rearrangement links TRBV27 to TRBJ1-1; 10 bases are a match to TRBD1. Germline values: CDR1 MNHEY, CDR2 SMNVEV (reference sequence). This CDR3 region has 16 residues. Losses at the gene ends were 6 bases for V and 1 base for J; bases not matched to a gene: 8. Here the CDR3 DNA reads TGTGCCAGCAGCGAAAGGACAGGGGGGGCGAACACTGAAGCTTTCTTT. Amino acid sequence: CASSERTGGANTEAFF.

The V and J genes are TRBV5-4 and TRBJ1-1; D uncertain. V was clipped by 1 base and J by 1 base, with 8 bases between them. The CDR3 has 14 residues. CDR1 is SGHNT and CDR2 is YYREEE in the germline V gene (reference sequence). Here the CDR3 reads CASSLSLRNTEAFF. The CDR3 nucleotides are TGTGCCAGCAGCTTGAGTTTGCGGAACACTGAAGCTTTCTTT.

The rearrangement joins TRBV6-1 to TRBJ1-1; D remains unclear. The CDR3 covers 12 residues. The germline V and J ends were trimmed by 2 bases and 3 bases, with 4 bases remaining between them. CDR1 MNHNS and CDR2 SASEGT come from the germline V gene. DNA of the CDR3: TGTGCCAGCAGTGAAATGGACACTGAAGCTTTCTTT. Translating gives CASSEMDTEAFF.

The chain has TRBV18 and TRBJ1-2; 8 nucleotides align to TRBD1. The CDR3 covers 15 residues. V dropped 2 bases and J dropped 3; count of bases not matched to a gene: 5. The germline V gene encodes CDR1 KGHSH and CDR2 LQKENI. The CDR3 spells CASSPGTGLDYGYTF. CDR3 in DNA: TGTGCCAGCTCACCAGGGACAGGTTTGGACTATGGCTACACCTTC.

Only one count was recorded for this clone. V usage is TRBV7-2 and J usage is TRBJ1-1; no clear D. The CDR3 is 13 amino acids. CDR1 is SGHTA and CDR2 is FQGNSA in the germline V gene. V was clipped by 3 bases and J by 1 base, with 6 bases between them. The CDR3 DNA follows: TGTGCCAGCAGCTTCTCTGAGAACACTGAAGCTTTCTTT. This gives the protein CASSFSENTEAFF.

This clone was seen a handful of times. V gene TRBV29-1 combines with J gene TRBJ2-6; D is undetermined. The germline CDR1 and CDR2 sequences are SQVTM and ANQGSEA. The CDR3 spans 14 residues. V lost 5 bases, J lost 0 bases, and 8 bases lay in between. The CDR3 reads CSVTTSSGANVLTF. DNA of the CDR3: TGCAGCGTTACCACATCCTCTGGGGCCAACGTCCTGACTTTC.

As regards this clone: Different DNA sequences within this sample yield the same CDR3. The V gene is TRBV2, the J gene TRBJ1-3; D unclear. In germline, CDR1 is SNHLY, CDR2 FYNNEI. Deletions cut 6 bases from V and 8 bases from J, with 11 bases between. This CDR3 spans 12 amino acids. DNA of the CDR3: TGTGCCAGCAGGGCAGCTATATACACCATATATTTT. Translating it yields CASRAAIYTIYF.